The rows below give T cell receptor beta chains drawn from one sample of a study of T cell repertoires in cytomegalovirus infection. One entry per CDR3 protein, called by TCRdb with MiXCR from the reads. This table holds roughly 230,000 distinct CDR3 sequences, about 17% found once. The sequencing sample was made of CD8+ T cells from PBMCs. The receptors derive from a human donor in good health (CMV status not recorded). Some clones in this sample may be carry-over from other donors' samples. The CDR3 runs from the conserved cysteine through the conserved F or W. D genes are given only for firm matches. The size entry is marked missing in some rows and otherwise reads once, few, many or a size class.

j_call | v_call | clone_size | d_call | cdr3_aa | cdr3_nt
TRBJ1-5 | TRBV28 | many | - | CASRVFGQPQHF | TGTGCCAGCCGGGTATTCGGTCAGCCCCAGCATTTT
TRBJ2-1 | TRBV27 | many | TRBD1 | CASSNLQTGAVLNEQFF | TGTGCCAGCAGCAACCTACAGACAGGGGCGGTCTTGAATGAGCAGTTCTTC
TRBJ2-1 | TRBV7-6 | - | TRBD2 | CASSLGLAYNEQFF | TGTGCCAGCAGCTTAGGACTAGCATACAATGAGCAGTTCTTC
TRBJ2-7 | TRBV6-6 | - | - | CASSYLTGEIREQYF | TGTGCCAGCAGTTACTTGACAGGAGAAATTCGGGAGCAGTACTTC
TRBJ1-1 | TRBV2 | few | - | CASSEREKNTEAFF | TGTGCCAGCAGTGAAAGGGAGAAGAACACTGAAGCTTTCTTT
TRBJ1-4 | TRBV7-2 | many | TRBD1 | CASSHWDSREKLFF | TGTGCCAGCAGCCATTGGGACAGTCGGGAAAAACTGTTTTTT
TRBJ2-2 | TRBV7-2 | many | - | CASSGGINTGELFF | TGTGCCAGCAGCGGGGGGATAAACACCGGGGAGCTGTTTTTT
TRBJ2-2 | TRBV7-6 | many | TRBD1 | CASTRVAGGNTGELFF | TGTGCCAGCACCAGAGTGGCAGGGGGCAACACCGGGGAGCTGTTTTTT
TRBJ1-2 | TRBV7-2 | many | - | CASNRGSGPGGYTF | TGTGCCAGCAACCGCGGCTCAGGGCCGGGGGGCTACACCTTC
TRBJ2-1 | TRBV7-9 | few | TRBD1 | CASSPRDRDYNEQFF | TGTGCCAGCAGCCCCCGGGACAGGGACTACAATGAGCAGTTCTTC
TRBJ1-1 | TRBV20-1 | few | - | CSARISHDSNTEAFF | TGCAGTGCTAGGATTTCACACGACAGTAACACTGAAGCTTTCTTT
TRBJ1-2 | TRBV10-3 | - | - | CAISEGNSGGYTF | TGTGCCATCAGTGAGGGAAATTCTGGTGGCTACACCTTC